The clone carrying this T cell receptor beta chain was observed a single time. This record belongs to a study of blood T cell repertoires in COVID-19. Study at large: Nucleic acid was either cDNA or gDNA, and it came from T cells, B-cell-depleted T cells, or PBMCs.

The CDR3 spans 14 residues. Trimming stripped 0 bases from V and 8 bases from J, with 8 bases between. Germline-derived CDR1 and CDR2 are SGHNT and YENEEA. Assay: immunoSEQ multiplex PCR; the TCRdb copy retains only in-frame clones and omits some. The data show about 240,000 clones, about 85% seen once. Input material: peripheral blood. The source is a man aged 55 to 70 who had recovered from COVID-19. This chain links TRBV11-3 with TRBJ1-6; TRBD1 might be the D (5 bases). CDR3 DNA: TGTGCCAGCAGCTTAGAGGGGCCCCATTCACCCCTCCACTTT. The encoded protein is CASSLEGPHSPLHF.